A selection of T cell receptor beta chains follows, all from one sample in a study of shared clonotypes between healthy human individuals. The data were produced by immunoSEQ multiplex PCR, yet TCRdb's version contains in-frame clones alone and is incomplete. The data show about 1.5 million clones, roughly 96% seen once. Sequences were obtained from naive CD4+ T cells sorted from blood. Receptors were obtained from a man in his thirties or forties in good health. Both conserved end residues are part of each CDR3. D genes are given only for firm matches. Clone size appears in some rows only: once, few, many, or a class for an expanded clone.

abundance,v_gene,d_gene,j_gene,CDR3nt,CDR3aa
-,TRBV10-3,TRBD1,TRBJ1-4,TGTGCCATCCGGGGCAGGGGGGATGAAAAACTGTTTTTT,CAIRGRGDEKLFF
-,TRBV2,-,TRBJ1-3,TGTGCCAGCAGTGTCCAAGTTGGAAACACCATATATTTT,CASSVQVGNTIYF
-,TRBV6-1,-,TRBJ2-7,TGTGCCAGCAGTCCGAAGGGGGGTGGCTCCTACGAGCAGTACTTC,CASSPKGGGSYEQYF
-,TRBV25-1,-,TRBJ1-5,TGTGCCAGCAGGGCAACAGGGAGCAATCAGCCCCAGCATTTT,CASRATGSNQPQHF
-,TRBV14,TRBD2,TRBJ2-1,TGTGCCAGCAGCCGCTACTCAACATGGGAAGCGGGAGGCTGGGATGAGCAGTTCTTC,CASSRYSTWEAGGWDEQFF
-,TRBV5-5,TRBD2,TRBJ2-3,TGTGCCAGCAGCTTCCGGACTAGCGCTCGCACAGATACGCAGTATTTT,CASSFRTSARTDTQYF
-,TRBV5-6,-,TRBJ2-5,TGTGCCAGCGGCGACCAGGGTTTAGGAGGAGAGACCCAGTACTTC,CASGDQGLGGETQYF
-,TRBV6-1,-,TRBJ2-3,TGTGCCAGCACCGCCCCGGGAATTTTCATAGATACGCAGTATTTT,CASTAPGIFIDTQYF
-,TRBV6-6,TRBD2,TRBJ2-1,TGTGCCAGCAGTTATCTAGCGGTTGACAATGAGCAGTTCTTC,CASSYLAVDNEQFF
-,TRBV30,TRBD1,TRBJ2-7,TGTGCCTGGTGCGTAAGACAGGGGACGGGCGAGCAGTACTTC,CAWCVRQGTGEQYF
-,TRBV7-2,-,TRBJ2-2,TGTGCCAGCAGCGTGGACACGAACACCGGGGAGCTGTTTTTT,CASSVDTNTGELFF
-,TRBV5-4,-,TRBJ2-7,TGTGCCAGCAGCTTGGTCCAGGGGGGGTCTTACGAGCAGTACTTC,CASSLVQGGSYEQYF
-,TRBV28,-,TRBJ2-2,TGTGCCAGCACCACCCCCGGGACCCTTAACACCGGGGAGCTGTTTTTT,CASTTPGTLNTGELFF
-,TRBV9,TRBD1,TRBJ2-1,TGTGCCAGCAGCTCCGAGTGGGACAGGGATTCGGGAAGGAACAATGAGCAGTTCTTC,CASSSEWDRDSGRNNEQFF
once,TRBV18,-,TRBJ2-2,TGTGCCAGCTCACCGAGGGGAGGGGAGCTGTTTTTT,CASSPRGGELFF
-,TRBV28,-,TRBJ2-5,TGTGCCAGCAGTTTATTCGGCAGGGCCTCCAAAGAGACCCAGTACTTC,CASSLFGRASKETQYF
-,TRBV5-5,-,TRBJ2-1,TGTGCCAGCAGCTTGTCCCAGGAACAGTTCTTC,CASSLSQEQFF
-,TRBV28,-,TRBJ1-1,TGTGCCAGCAGTTTAAACCCCGTCGCAGGGACTGAAGCTTTCTTT,CASSLNPVAGTEAFF
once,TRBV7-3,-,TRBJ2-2,TGTGCCAGCAGCTTAACGCAGGGGTGGACCGGGGAGCTGTTTTTT,CASSLTQGWTGELFF
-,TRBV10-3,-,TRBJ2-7,TGTGCCATCAGTGGTCTGGGGGACGACTACGAGCAGTACTTC,CAISGLGDDYEQYF
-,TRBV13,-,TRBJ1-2,TGTGCCAGCCTAGAGTTCCGAAAATTTAACTATGGCTACACCTTC,CASLEFRKFNYGYTF
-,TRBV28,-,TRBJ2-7,TGTGCCAGCAGTGAGGGATCCTACGAGCAGTACTTC,CASSEGSYEQYF
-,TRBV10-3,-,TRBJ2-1,TGTGCCATCACCGGGACGGACAACAATGAGCAGTTCTTC,CAITGTDNNEQFF
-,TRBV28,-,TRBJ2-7,TGTGCCAGCAGTTGGGGTCAGACGGATGACTACGAGCAGTACTTC,CASSWGQTDDYEQYF
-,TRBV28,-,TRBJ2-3,TGTGCCAGCAGTCCCCCCCACGAGTCTCCAGATACGCAGTATTTT,CASSPPHESPDTQYF
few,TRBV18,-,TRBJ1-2,TGTGCCAGCTCACCACCTGCAGGGGACTATGGCTACACCTTC,CASSPPAGDYGYTF
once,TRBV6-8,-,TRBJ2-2,TGTGCCAGCAGTTACCTTCGCTACACCGGGGAGCTGTTTTTT,CASSYLRYTGELFF
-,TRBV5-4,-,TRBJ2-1,TGTGCCAGCAGCTTGAATCGTGCCTCCAATGAGCAGTTCTTC,CASSLNRASNEQFF
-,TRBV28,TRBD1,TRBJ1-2,TGTGCCAGCAGTCCAGGACAGGGTTGGGTTGGAGGCTACACCTTC,CASSPGQGWVGGYTF
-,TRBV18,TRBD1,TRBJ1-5,TGTGCCAGCTCGCGTGGACAGGGGGTAGATCCAATTAATCAGCCCCAGCATTTT,CASSRGQGVDPINQPQHF
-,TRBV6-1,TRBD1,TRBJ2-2,TGTGCCAGCAGCGGAATACAGGGGGCGGCCGGGGAGCTGTTTTTT,CASSGIQGAAGELFF
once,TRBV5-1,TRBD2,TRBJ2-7,TGCGCCAGCAGCCGGGACGCCGGGACTAGCTCCCACGAGCAGTACTTC,CASSRDAGTSSHEQYF
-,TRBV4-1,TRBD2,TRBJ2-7,TGCGCCAGCAGCCAATTACCCACTAGCGGAAGGGTCTACGAGCAGTACTTC,CASSQLPTSGRVYEQYF